These T cell receptor beta chains were read from a single sample in a study of T cells after yellow fever vaccination. TCRdb analysed the 5' RACE reads with MiXCR anew, one entry per CDR3 protein. The sample lists some 200,000 distinct CDR3 sequences, about 10% occurring once. Source: CD8+ T cells sorted from PBMCs, taken 15 days after the yellow fever booster vaccination. These receptors were taken from a man aged 18 to 29 who received the YFV17D yellow fever vaccine. CDR3s include the opening cysteine and the closing phenylalanine or tryptophan. D genes are given only for firm matches. For some rows the clone size is stated as once, few or many, or as a class when expanded; others skip it.

>few|TRBJ2-2|TRBD1|TRBV7-9
CASSTPGQGTGELFF
TGTGCCAGCAGCACGCCCGGACAGGGCACCGGGGAGCTGTTTTTT
>few|TRBJ1-5|.|TRBV10-2
CASSESGRDIVRPQHF
TGCGCCAGCAGTGAGTCTGGCCGGGACATTGTCCGGCCCCAGCATTTT
>few|TRBJ2-3|TRBD2|TRBV20-1
CSVKRGDTQYF
TGCAGTGTCAAGCGGGGGGATACGCAGTATTTT
>few|TRBJ2-7|TRBD1|TRBV4-1
CASSQVSGQYYEQYF
TGCGCCAGCAGCCAAGTCTCGGGACAGTACTACGAGCAGTACTTC
>few|TRBJ1-6|.|TRBV6-5
CASSGKFNSPLHF
TGTGCCAGCAGCGGAAAGTTTAATTCACCCCTCCACTTT
>few|TRBJ1-5|.|TRBV4-3
CASSQDSYSTGNQPQHF
TGCGCCAGCAGCCAAGATTCCTATTCGACAGGCAATCAGCCCCAGCATTTT
>.|TRBJ2-1|.|TRBV12-3/TRBV12-4
CASSLAYTGRAGDNEQFF
TGTGCCAGCAGTTTAGCTTATACGGGGCGGGCCGGGGACAATGAGCAGTTCTTC
>.|TRBJ2-3|.|TRBV9
CASSDPTGRGGTDTQYF
TGTGCCAGCAGCGACCCGACGGGGCGAGGCGGTACAGATACGCAGTATTTT
>.|TRBJ2-1|TRBD2|TRBV9
CASSVSGGTYNEQFF
TGTGCCAGCAGCGTTAGCGGGGGAACCTACAATGAGCAGTTCTTC
>once|TRBJ1-2|.|TRBV6-5
CASSYSSPAGENYGYTF
TGTGCCAGCAGTTACTCCAGCCCGGCAGGGGAGAACTATGGCTACACCTTC
>few|TRBJ1-1|.|TRBV5-1
CASSLQTGTEAFF
TGCGCCAGCAGCTTGCAGACGGGCACTGAAGCTTTCTTT
>.|TRBJ1-1|.|TRBV6-2/TRBV6-3
CASSYSVRNTEAFF
TGTGCCAGCAGTTACTCGGTCAGGAACACTGAAGCTTTCTTT
>few|TRBJ2-5|.|TRBV6-1
CASGPRNPGGKETQYF
TGTGCCAGCGGGCCGCGGAACCCGGGTGGGAAAGAGACCCAGTACTTC
>.|TRBJ2-7|TRBD2|TRBV6-2/TRBV6-3
CASSYDRGTSGGASEQYF
TGTGCCAGCAGTTACGACCGCGGGACTAGCGGGGGGGCCAGCGAGCAGTACTTC
>.|TRBJ2-1|.|TRBV7-9
CASSFVAYNEQFF
TGTGCCAGCAGCTTTGTCGCGTACAATGAGCAGTTCTTC
>.|TRBJ2-2|.|TRBV28
CASSFRANTGELFF
TGTGCCAGCAGTTTTAGGGCGAACACCGGGGAGCTGTTTTTT
>.|TRBJ2-1|.|TRBV6-6
CTSSYSTDSTYNEQFF
TGTACCAGCAGTTACTCCACGGACAGCACCTACAATGAGCAGTTCTTC
>few|TRBJ2-6|.|TRBV12-3/TRBV12-4
CASKQVPGANVLTF
TGTGCCAGCAAACAGGTTCCTGGGGCCAACGTCCTGACTTTC
>many|TRBJ1-4|TRBD1|TRBV27
CASSRDRANEKLFF
TGTGCCAGCAGCCGGGACAGAGCTAATGAAAAACTGTTTTTT
>.|TRBJ2-1|TRBD2|TRBV4-2
CASAPGGPYNEQFF
TGTGCCAGCGCTCCGGGGGGGCCCTACAATGAGCAGTTCTTC
>few|TRBJ2-5|.|TRBV2
CASSEEFVAETQYF
TGTGCCAGCAGTGAAGAGTTTGTAGCAGAGACCCAGTACTTC
>few|TRBJ2-7|.|TRBV29-1
CSVALWGPVGEQYF
TGCAGCGTGGCCCTCTGGGGACCCGTAGGCGAGCAGTACTTC
>.|TRBJ2-6|.|TRBV7-2
CAGGQPESTAGEGTGANVLTF
TGTGCCGGGGGACAGCCGGAGAGCACAGCGGGGGAAGGGACTGGGGCCAACGTCCTGACTTTC
>many|TRBJ2-1|.|TRBV7-2
CASSLGTLSYNEQFF
TGTGCCAGCAGCTTAGGGACTTTATCCTACAATGAGCAGTTCTTC
>few|TRBJ2-2|TRBD1|TRBV6-2/TRBV6-3
CASKDRGPGTGELFF
TGTGCCAGCAAGGACAGGGGGCCTGGCACCGGGGAGCTGTTTTTT
>.|TRBJ1-2|TRBD1|TRBV29-1
CSVVGTENYGYTF
TGCAGCGTTGTCGGGACAGAGAACTATGGCTACACCTTC
>.|TRBJ2-5|.|TRBV5-1
CASRAQETQYF
TGCGCCAGCAGAGCGCAAGAGACCCAGTACTTC
>.|TRBJ2-3|.|TRBV23-1
CASTNERPGDTQYF
TGCGCCAGCACTAACGAAAGGCCCGGAGATACGCAGTATTTT
>many|TRBJ2-2|.|TRBV7-6
CASGTGELFF
TGTGCCAGCGGCACCGGGGAGCTGTTTTTT